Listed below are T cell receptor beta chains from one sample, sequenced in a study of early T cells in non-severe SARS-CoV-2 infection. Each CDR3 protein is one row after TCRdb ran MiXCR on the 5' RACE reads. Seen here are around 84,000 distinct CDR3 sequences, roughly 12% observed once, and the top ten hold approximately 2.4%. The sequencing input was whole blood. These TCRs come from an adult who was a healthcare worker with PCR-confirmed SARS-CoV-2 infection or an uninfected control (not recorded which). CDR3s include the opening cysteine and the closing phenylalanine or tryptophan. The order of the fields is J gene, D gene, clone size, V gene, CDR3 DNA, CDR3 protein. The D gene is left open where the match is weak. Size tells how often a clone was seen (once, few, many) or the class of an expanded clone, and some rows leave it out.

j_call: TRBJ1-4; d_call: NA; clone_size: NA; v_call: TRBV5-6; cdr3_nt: TGTGCCAGCAGCTTGTCGGGCCCGGGGGAAAAACTGTTTTTT; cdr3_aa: CASSLSGPGEKLFF
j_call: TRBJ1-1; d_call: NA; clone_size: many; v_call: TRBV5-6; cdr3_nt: TGTGCCAGCAGCGGAAGGCGCTCCGTCATGAACACTGAAGCTTTCTTT; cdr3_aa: CASSGRRSVMNTEAFF
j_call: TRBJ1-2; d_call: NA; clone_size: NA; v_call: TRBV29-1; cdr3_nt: TGCAGCGTTTTTCCGGGACTGTCGCCAGCTAACTATGGCTACACCTTC; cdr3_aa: CSVFPGLSPANYGYTF
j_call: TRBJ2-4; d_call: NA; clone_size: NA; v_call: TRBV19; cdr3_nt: TGTGCCAGTAGGGTGGACGCGGCTATAGCCAAAAACATTCAGTACTTC; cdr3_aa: CASRVDAAIAKNIQYF
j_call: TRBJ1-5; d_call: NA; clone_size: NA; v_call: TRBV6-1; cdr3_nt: TGTGCCAGCAGTGAAGTATACAGGGTCCGGGGCAATCAGCCCCAGCATTTT; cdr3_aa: CASSEVYRVRGNQPQHF
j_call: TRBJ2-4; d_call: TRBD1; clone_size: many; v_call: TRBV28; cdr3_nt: TGTGCCAGCAGAGACAGGGTTGCCAAAAACATTCAGTACTTC; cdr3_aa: CASRDRVAKNIQYF
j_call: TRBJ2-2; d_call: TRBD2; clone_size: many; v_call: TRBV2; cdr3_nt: TGTGCCAGCAAGGTCCGGGAGGCGGCCGGGGAGCTGTTTTTT; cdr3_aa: CASKVREAAGELFF
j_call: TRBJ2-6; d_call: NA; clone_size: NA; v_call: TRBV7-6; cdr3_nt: TGTGCCAGCAGCCAAGTCCCCTCTGGGGCCAACGTCCTGACTTTC; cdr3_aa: CASSQVPSGANVLTF
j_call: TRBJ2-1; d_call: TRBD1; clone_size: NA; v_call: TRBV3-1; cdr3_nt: TGTGCCAGCAGCCATTACGACAGGGCAGATGAGCAGTTCTTC; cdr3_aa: CASSHYDRADEQFF
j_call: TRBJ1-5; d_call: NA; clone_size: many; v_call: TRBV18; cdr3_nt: TGTGCCAGCTCACCTACGGATAGCAATCAGCCCCAGCATTTT; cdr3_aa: CASSPTDSNQPQHF
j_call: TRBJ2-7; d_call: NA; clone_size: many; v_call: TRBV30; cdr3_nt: TGTGCCTGGAGTGGTCCCGTGCAGTACTTC; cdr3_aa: CAWSGPVQYF
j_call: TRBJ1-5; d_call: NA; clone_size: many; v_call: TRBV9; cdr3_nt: TGTGCCAGCAGCCCGGGGAATAGCAATCAGCCCCAGCATTTT; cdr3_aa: CASSPGNSNQPQHF
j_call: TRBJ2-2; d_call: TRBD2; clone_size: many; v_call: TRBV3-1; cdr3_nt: TGTGCCAGCAGCCACGAGGGACTAGCGGTCACCGGGGAGCTGTTTTTT; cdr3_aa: CASSHEGLAVTGELFF
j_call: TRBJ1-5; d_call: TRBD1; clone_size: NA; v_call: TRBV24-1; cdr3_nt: TGTGCCACCAGTGCAGGACAGGGTAATCAGCCCCAGCATTTT; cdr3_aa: CATSAGQGNQPQHF
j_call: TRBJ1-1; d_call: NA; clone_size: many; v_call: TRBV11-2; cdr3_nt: TGTGCCAGCAGCCAAACGGGGAAGGAAGCTTTCTTT; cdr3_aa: CASSQTGKEAFF
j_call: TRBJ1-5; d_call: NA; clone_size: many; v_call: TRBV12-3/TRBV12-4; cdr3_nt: TGTGCCAGCAGTTTAGCCGGCGACAATCAGCCCCAGCATTTT; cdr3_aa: CASSLAGDNQPQHF
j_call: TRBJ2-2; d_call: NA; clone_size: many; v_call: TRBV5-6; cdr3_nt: TGTGCCAGCAGCCTGACGGTGAACACCGGGGAGCTGTTTTTT; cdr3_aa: CASSLTVNTGELFF
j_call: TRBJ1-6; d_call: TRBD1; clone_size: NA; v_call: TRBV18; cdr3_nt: TGTGCCAGCTCACCACCGGGTCTGACAGGGAGTTCACCCCTCCACTTT; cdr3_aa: CASSPPGLTGSSPLHF
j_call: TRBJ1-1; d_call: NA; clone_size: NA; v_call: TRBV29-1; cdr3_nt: TGCAGCGTTTCACAGGGGAACACTGAAGCTTTCTTT; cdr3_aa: CSVSQGNTEAFF
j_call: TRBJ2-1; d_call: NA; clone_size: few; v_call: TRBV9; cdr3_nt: TGTGCCAGCAGCCCCCGATTGAAACAGGGAATGGGCAATGAGCAGTTCTTC; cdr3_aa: CASSPRLKQGMGNEQFF
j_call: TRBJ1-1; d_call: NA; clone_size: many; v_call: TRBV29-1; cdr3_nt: TGCAGCGTTGGGAGGGACACTACGAACACTGAAGCTTTCTTT; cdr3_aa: CSVGRDTTNTEAFF
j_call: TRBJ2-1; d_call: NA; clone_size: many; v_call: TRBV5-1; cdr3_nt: TGCGCCAGCAGCTTCTCGGGGCCAACTTACAATGAGCAGTTCTTC; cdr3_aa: CASSFSGPTYNEQFF